Following are 23 T cell receptor beta chains from one sample sequenced in a study of blood T cells in healthy people across ages. Alongside a J-beta primer mix, a sample-barcoded 5' primer served in a second PCR lasting about 7 to 12 cycles. TCRdb redid the calling of the 5' RACE reads with MiXCR, one entry per CDR3 protein. In the table there are about 1,600,000 distinct CDR3 sequences, 35% to 45% of which are singletons. The sample taken for sequencing was blood. These receptors originate from a woman aged 18-29 years in good health.

The chain employs TRBV9 and TRBJ1-6; D remains ambiguous. Between the trimmed V and J ends, which lost 0 bases and 0 bases, there was a span of 10 bases. The CDR3 consists of 17 residues. Germline assignment: CDR1 SGDLS and CDR2 YYNGEE. This CDR3 is CASSVVAGSSYNSPLHF. The CDR3, as DNA: TGTGCCAGCAGCGTAGTTGCCGGGAGCTCCTATAATTCACCCCTCCACTTT.

This sequence joins TRBV18 and TRBJ2-5; 9 nucleotides agree with TRBD2. The germline V gene encodes CDR1 KGHSH and CDR2 LQKENI. After removal of 8 bases from V and 4 bases from J, the junction contained 11 bases not matched to a gene. The length of the CDR3 is 15 residues. CDR3 sequence: CASSPPGLALETQYF. In nucleotides, the CDR3 is TGTGCCAGCAGCCCGCCGGGACTAGCCTTAGAGACCCAGTACTTC.

This clonotype was seen a handful of times. CDR3 nucleotide sequence: TGTGCCAGCAGCCGTACCATACGGACAGTCGGTGAGACCCAGTACTTC. Translation gives CASSRTIRTVGETQYF. This chain connects TRBV9 to TRBJ2-5, with a weak D call TRBD1 (6 bases). V lost 4 bases and J 5 bases, leaving 21 bases between the germline ends. The CDR3 loop spans 16 amino acids. The germline V gene encodes CDR1 SGDLS and CDR2 YYNGEE.

The rearrangement links TRBV5-6 to TRBJ2-7; D remains ambiguous. The J call may be faulty, since TRBJ2-4 better matches the DNA end. CDR3 size: 13 residues. Germline V gene sequence: CDR1 SGHDT, CDR2 YYEEEE. CDR3 sequence (DNA): TGTGCCAGCAGCTTGGTTGAGGAAAACATTCAGTACTTC. Translation: CASSLVEENIQYF.

The genes are TRBV6-6 and TRBJ2-7; 11 bases map to TRBD2. The V and J ends lost 2 bases and 4 bases, in that order; junction bases with no gene match: 10. Germline-derived CDR1 and CDR2 are MNHNY and SVGAGI (reference sequence). The CDR3 covers 17 residues. CDR3 protein: CASSYGSGRASLYEQYF. In DNA, the CDR3 is TGTGCCAGCAGTTACGGTAGCGGGAGGGCCAGTTTGTACGAGCAGTACTTC.

The J gene is TRBJ1-1, the V gene TRBV7-9; D call uncertain. The CDR3 sequence is 15 residues long. V was shortened by 1 base and J by 2 bases, with 11 bases between the two germline ends. From germline, CDR1 is SEHNR and CDR2 FQNEAQ (reference sequence). CDR3 sequence reads: CASSLGVTINTEAFF. CDR3 coding DNA: TGTGCCAGCAGCTTAGGGGTGACGATTAACACTGAAGCTTTCTTT.

Ten or more counts support this clonotype. The chain carries TRBV4-1 and TRBJ2-4; 14 bases fit TRBD2. The trim removed 4 bases at V and 0 bases at J, leaving 5 bases unmatched. This CDR3 contains 18 residues. The germline V gene encodes CDR1 MGHRA and CDR2 YSYEKL. The CDR3 here is CASSPGLAGGLAKNIQYF. CDR3 nucleotides: TGCGCCAGCAGCCCCGGACTAGCGGGGGGCCTAGCCAAAAACATTCAGTACTTC.

The CDR3 reads CASSQQGTFTEAFF. In DNA, the CDR3 is TGTGCCAGCAGCCAACAGGGAACTTTCACTGAAGCTTTCTTT. The V gene is TRBV3-1, the J gene TRBJ1-1; D possibly corresponds to TRBD1 (5 bases). CDR3 size: 14 residues. Germline V gives CDR1 LGHDT, CDR2 YNNKEL (reference sequence). V lost 2 bases to trimming and J lost 4 bases, with 11 bases between them.

The V gene is TRBV10-3, the J gene TRBJ2-7, with D perhaps matching TRBD1 (6 bases). The V gene's germline CDR1 is ENHRY and CDR2 SYGVKD. The germline V and J ends were trimmed by 5 bases and 2 bases, with 10 bases remaining between them. This CDR3 spans 13 amino acids. The CDR3 DNA follows: TGTGCCATCAGTCAGACAGGTCCCTACGAGCAGTACTTC. It specifies CAISQTGPYEQYF.

This clonotype was counted only a few times. The chain is built from TRBV29-1 and TRBJ2-3; 11 positions match TRBD1. Unmatched junction bases numbered 10, after V lost 7 bases and J lost 10 bases. CDR1 and CDR2 from the germline V gene are SQVTM and ANQGSEA. There are 13 residues in the CDR3. The CDR3 protein is CSGGTDRGRAQYF. In nucleotides, the CDR3 is TGCAGCGGGGGAACGGACAGGGGGCGCGCGCAGTATTTT.

This sequence joins TRBV6-1 and TRBJ1-5; D possibly corresponds to TRBD1 (5 bases). The CDR3 runs 15 residues. CDR1 and CDR2 (germline): MNHNS, SASEGT. Trimming removed 6 bases from V and 0 bases from J, with 12 bases in between. This CDR3 reads CASSYRGDSNQPQHF. The DNA of the CDR3 is TGTGCCAGCAGCTACCGGGGGGATAGCAATCAGCCCCAGCATTTT.

V and J are TRBV20-1 and TRBJ2-7; TRBD2 matches at 10 bases. The CDR3 length is 13 residues. Trimming at V came to 6 bases and at J to 5 bases, leaving 7 bases not matched to a gene. Germline values: CDR1 DFQATT, CDR2 SNEGSKA (reference sequence). CDR3 loop: CSAPSGSLHEQYF. In DNA, the CDR3 is TGCAGTGCCCCTAGCGGGAGTCTCCACGAGCAGTACTTC.

This clonotype has more than one count but fewer than ten. The chain employs TRBV28 and TRBJ2-7; D could derive from TRBD1 or TRBD2 (6 bases each). This CDR3 is built from 12 residues. Deletions cut 10 bases from V and 4 bases from J, with 14 bases between. CDR1 is MDHEN and CDR2 is SYDVKM in the germline V gene. The CDR3 sequence is CATQRGGYEQYF. CDR3 sequence (DNA): TGTGCCACCCAGAGAGGGGGGTACGAGCAGTACTTC.

The chain employs TRBV2 and TRBJ2-7; 12 nucleotides align to TRBD1. V lost 7 bases to trimming and J lost 7 bases; unmatched junction nucleotides: 8. The germline V gene encodes CDR1 SNHLY and CDR2 FYNNEI. The CDR3 is 14 amino acids. CDR3 in DNA: TGTGCCAGCACGGGGGGACAGGGGGCAGGAGAGCAGTACTTC. Protein: CASTGGQGAGEQYF. Variable domain in full (rest from reference TRBV2 and TRBJ2-7): EPEVTQTPSHQVTQMGQEVILRCVPISNHLYFYWYRQILGQKVEFLVSFYNNEISEKSEIFDDQFSVERPDGSNFTLKIRSTKLEDSAMYFCASTGGQGAGEQYFGPGTRLTVT.

This sequence joins TRBV20-1 and TRBJ1-2, with 7 bases that match TRBD1. J was trimmed by 2 bases and V by 0 bases; bases with no gene match: 6. This CDR3 has 15 residues. Germline-derived CDR1 and CDR2 are DFQATT and SNEGSKA (reference sequence). DNA for the CDR3: TGCAGTGCTAGAGATCACCAGGGACAGAACTATGGCTACACCTTC. This translates into CSARDHQGQNYGYTF.

This clonotype was seen only a few times. The chain has TRBV24-1 and TRBJ2-1, with a weak D call TRBD1 (5 bases). The CDR3 is 13 amino acids. Trimming removed 3 bases at V and 10 bases at J, with 12 bases between. CDR1 and CDR2 from the germline V gene are KGHDR and SFDVKD. CDR3 protein: CATSDGALEEQFF. DNA for the CDR3: TGTGCCACCAGTGATGGGGCGTTGGAGGAGCAGTTCTTC.

The rearrangement links TRBV7-2 to TRBJ2-1; 9 nucleotides line up with TRBD2. CDR1 and CDR2 from the germline V gene are SGHTA and FQGNSA. This CDR3 contains 16 residues. The trim removed 2 bases at V and 3 bases at J, leaving 5 bases unmatched. DNA of the CDR3: TGTGCCAGCAGCTTAACTGCGGGGGGGGGCTACAATGAGCAGTTCTTC. Amino acids: CASSLTAGGGYNEQFF.

DNA for the CDR3: TGCAGTGCTAGAGATTACCTAGCAGGGCAGTTCTTC. Amino acid sequence: CSARDYLAGQFF. The chain has TRBV20-1 and TRBJ2-1, with D maybe TRBD2 (5 bases). The germline V gene has CDR1 DFQATT and CDR2 SNEGSKA (reference sequence). Trimming stripped 0 bases from V and 12 bases from J, with 12 bases between. The CDR3 sequence is 12 residues long.

This clonotype showed up just a few times. A read error may produce the germline difference seen at one junction end. The chain uses TRBV4-2 and TRBJ2-7, with TRBD2 matching 7 bases. Germline V gene lookup returns CDR1 LGHNA and CDR2 YNFKEQ. The length of the CDR3 is 15 residues. The CDR3 DNA reads as TGTGCCAGCAGCCAAGATCCGGCTAGCGGTCACGAGAAGTACTTC. Translation gives CASSQDPASGHEKYF.

This clonotype has only a few counts. The gene calls are TRBV4-1 and TRBJ2-5; TRBD2 matches 12 bases. V lost 0 bases to trimming and J lost 6 bases; unmatched junction nucleotides: 8. Germline CDR1 MGHRA, CDR2 YSYEKL. This CDR3 comprises 17 residues. CDR3 residues: CASSQERLAGEPKTQYF. CDR3 nucleotides: TGCGCCAGCAGCCAAGAACGACTAGCGGGAGAGCCTAAGACCCAGTACTTC.

This clonotype was seen a few times. The rearrangement joins TRBV7-2 to TRBJ2-3; possibly TRBD2 for D (6 bases). CDR1 is SGHTA and CDR2 is FQGNSA in the germline V gene. The V end was cut by 2 bases, the J end by 2 bases, with 14 bases between. The CDR3 spans 16 residues. In DNA form, the CDR3 reads TGTGCCAGCAGCTTATTAGGCGGCGGGATCACAGATACGCAGTATTTT. This codes for CASSLLGGGITDTQYF.

This clonotype appeared a few times. Sequence at one end of the junction differs from germline and may be a read error. The chain is built from TRBV20-1 and TRBJ2-5; 9 bases are shared with TRBD1. The V gene's germline CDR1 is DFQATT and CDR2 SNEGSKA (reference sequence). The length of the CDR3 is 13 residues. The CDR3 protein is CSARYRGQGTQYF. DNA for the CDR3: TGCAGTGCTAGATACAGGGGGCAAGGGACCCAGTACTTC.

This clonotype was seen only a few times. The rearrangement joins TRBV18 to TRBJ2-3; D is undetermined. The V gene's germline CDR1 is KGHSH and CDR2 LQKENI. The CDR3 extends over 13 amino acids. Trimming pared 6 bases from V and 5 bases from J, leaving 12 bases between. The DNA for the CDR3 is TGTGCCAGCTCCGACAATTGGAAAGATACGCAGTATTTT. Translation: CASSDNWKDTQYF.